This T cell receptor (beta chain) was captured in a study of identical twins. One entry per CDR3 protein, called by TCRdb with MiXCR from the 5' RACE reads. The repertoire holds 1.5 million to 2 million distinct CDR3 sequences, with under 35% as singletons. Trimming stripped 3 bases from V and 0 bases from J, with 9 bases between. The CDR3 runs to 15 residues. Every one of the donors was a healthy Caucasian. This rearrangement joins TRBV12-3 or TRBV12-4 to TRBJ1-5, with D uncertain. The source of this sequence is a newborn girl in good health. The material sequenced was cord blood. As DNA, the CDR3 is TGTGCCAGCAGTTTCAGGCAGAATAGCAATCAGCCCCAGCATTTT. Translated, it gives CASSFRQNSNQPQHF.